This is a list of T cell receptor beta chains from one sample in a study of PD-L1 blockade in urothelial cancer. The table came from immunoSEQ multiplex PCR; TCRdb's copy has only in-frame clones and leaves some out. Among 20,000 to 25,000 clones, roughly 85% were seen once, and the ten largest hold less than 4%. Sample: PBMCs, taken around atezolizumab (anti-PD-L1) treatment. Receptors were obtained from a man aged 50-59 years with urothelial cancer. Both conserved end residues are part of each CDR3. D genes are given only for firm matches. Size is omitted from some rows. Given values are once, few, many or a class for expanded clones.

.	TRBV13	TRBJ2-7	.	TGTGCCAGCAGCCCGGGGCGGGACTACGAGCAGTACTTC	CASSPGRDYEQYF
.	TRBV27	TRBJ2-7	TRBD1	TGTGCCAGCGGTACGCAGACAGGGCCCAACGAGCAGTACTTC	CASGTQTGPNEQYF
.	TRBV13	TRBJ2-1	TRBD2	TGTGCCAGCAGCTTATGGCTAGCGGGCGGCCCGAGCTCCTACAATGAGCAGTTCTTC	CASSLWLAGGPSSYNEQFF
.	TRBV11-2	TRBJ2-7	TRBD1	TGTGCCAGCAGCTTAGATCTAGGGCAGGGGGCCTCCTACGAGCAGTACTTC	CASSLDLGQGASYEQYF
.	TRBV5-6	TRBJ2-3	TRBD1	TGTGCCAGCAGCTTGAGAAAGGACAGGGGCCGTGGTACGCAGTATTTT	CASSLRKDRGRGTQYF
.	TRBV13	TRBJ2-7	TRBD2	TGTGCCAGCAGCACAGGGACTAGCGGCTACGAGCAGTACTTC	CASSTGTSGYEQYF
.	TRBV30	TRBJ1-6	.	TGTGCCTGGCTGGAGGGGGGGCTTTCACCCCTCCACTTT	CAWLEGGLSPLHF
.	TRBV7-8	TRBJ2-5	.	TGTGCCAGCAGCGCGCCGGGGACCCAGTACTTC	CASSAPGTQYF
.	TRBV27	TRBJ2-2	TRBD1	TGTGCCAGCAGTCCCGGTGGACAGGGTTACCCCGGGGAGCTGTTTTTT	CASSPGGQGYPGELFF
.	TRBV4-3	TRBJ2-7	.	TGCGCCAGCAGCCAAGATCTCTCCTACGAGCAGTACTTC	CASSQDLSYEQYF
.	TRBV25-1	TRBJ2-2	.	TGTGCCAGCAGTAGGCAGGGGCGGAACACCGGGGAGCTGTTTTTT	CASSRQGRNTGELFF
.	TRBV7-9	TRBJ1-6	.	TGTGCCAGCAGCTTAATGGCCGGAGATAATTCACCCCTCCACTTT	CASSLMAGDNSPLHF
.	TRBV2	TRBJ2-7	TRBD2	TGTGCCAGCAGCTTGACTAGCGGGAGGCCATCTCCTACGATCGAGCAGTACTTC	CASSLTSGRPSPTIEQYF
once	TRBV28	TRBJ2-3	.	TGTGCCAGCAATAGCTTGCAGGACAACACAGATACGCAGTATTTT	CASNSLQDNTDTQYF
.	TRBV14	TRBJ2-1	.	TGTGCCAGCAGCCTAGAACTTTACAATGAGCAGTTCTTC	CASSLELYNEQFF
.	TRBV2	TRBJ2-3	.	TGTGCCAGCAGCCCGGGACTCCGCACAGATACGCAGTATTTT	CASSPGLRTDTQYF
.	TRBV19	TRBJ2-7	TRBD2	TGTGCCAGTAGTATAACCTTGGCGGGGGGGCGAGACGAGCAGTACTTC	CASSITLAGGRDEQYF
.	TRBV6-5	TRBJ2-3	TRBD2	TGTGCCAGCAGTTACTTCGCGGGGGGGCCGCAAGATACGCAGTATTTT	CASSYFAGGPQDTQYF
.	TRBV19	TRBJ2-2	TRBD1	TGTGCCAGTAGGACGGACAGGCTTTCCCTCGGGGAGCTGTTTTTT	CASRTDRLSLGELFF
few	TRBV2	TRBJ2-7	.	TGTGCCAGCCGGAGCAGGGGCTACGAGCAGTACTTC	CASRSRGYEQYF
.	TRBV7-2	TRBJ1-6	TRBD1	TGTGCCAGCAGCCCGAGACAGGGGCAGAATTCACCCCTCCACTTT	CASSPRQGQNSPLHF
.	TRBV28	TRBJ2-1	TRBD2	TGTGCCAGCAGCGTAGCGGGAAGGGAGCAGTTCTTC	CASSVAGREQFF
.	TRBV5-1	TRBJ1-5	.	TGCGCCAGCAGCACCCGACAGGCAGGGAACCAGCCCCAGCATTTT	CASSTRQAGNQPQHF
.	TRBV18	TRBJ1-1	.	TGTGCCAGCTCACCGGGGAGGGCCATGAACACTGAAGCTTTCTTT	CASSPGRAMNTEAFF
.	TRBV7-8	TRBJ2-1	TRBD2	TGTGCCAGCATCTCTAGCGGGGGGGCTGAGCAGTTCTTC	CASISSGGAEQFF
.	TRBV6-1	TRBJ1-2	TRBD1	TGTGCCAGCAGTGAAGCCCTCCCAGGGGGTAACTACGGGAGCTATGGCTACACCTTC	CASSEALPGGNYGSYGYTF
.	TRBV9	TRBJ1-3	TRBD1	TGTGCCAGCAGCAAACAGGGGGCTTCTGGAAACACCATATATTTT	CASSKQGASGNTIYF
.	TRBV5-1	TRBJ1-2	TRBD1	TGCGCCAGCAAACCGGGACAGGGCTTCGGGTATGGCTACACCTTC	CASKPGQGFGYGYTF
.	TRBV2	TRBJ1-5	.	TGTGCCAGCTCCCGAGACACCCAAAATCAGCCCCAGCATTTT	CASSRDTQNQPQHF
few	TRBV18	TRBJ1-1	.	TGTGCCAGCTCACCACTGGAGAGAAACACTGAAGCTTTCTTT	CASSPLERNTEAFF
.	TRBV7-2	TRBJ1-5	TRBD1	TGTGCCAGCAGTCCAACTCCCCGGGACAGAGACCAGCATTTT	CASSPTPRDRDQHF
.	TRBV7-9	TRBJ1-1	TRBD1	TGTGCCAGCAGCTTAGAGTGGACAGGGGCGACGAACACTGAAGCTTTCTTT	CASSLEWTGATNTEAFF
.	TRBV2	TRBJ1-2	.	TGTGCCAGCAGTACCCGGGATGGCTACACCTTC	CASSTRDGYTF
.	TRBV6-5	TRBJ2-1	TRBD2	TGTGCCAGCAGTTCCCGGACTAGCGGGAGCTATGAGCAGTTCTTC	CASSSRTSGSYEQFF
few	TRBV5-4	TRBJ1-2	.	TGTGCCAGCAGCGCCCAGACAGGAGCTAACTATGGCTACACCTTC	CASSAQTGANYGYTF
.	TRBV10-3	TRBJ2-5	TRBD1	TGTGCCATCAGTGATTGGAAGGGGGCGGGAGAGACCCAGTACTTC	CAISDWKGAGETQYF
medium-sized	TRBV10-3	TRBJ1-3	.	TGTGCCATCAGTGAGTCCCAATCAGGTTATGGAAACACCATATATTTT	CAISESQSGYGNTIYF
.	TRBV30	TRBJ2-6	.	TGTGCCTGGAGTTACGGGACAGGGGCCAACGTCCTGACTTTC	CAWSYGTGANVLTF
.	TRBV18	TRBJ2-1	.	TGTGCCAGCTCACCACGTCCTAGCCAATTCAACTACAATGAGCAGTTCTTC	CASSPRPSQFNYNEQFF
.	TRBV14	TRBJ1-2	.	TGTGCCAGCAGCCAGATGACGGGATCCAACTATGGCTACACCTTC	CASSQMTGSNYGYTF
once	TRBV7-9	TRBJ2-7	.	TGTGCCAGCAGCTTACAGAATCTTGCTCTGTCCGAGCAGTACTTC	CASSLQNLALSEQYF
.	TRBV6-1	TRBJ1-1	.	TGTGCCAGCAAACCAGGGGAGAACACTGAAGCTTTCTTT	CASKPGENTEAFF
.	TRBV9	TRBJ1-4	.	TGTGCCAGCAGCGTTACGGGGGACTCTAATGAAAAACTGTTTTTT	CASSVTGDSNEKLFF
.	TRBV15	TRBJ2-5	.	TGTGCCACCAGCAGAGATGCGGTGAGGCAAGAGACCCAGTACTTC	CATSRDAVRQETQYF
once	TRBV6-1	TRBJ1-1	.	TGTGCCAGCACCGAGTGGAGTATGAACACTGAAGCTTTCTTT	CASTEWSMNTEAFF
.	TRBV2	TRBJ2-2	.	TGTGCCAGCAGTGAAGTTTTAGCGGCCGCCCTTACCGGGGAGCTGTTTTTT	CASSEVLAAALTGELFF
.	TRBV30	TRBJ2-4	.	TGTGCCTGCGACAGAGGAGTAGCCAAAAACATTCAGTACTTC	CACDRGVAKNIQYF
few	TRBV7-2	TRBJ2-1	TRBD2	TGTGCCAGCAGCTCGCGGACTAGCGGGAGCTACAATGAGCAGTTCTTC	CASSSRTSGSYNEQFF
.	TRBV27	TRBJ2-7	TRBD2	TGTGCCAGCAACCCTGGTATGGGACTACCCTCTAGAGAGCAGTACTTC	CASNPGMGLPSREQYF
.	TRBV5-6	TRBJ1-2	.	TGTGCCAGCAGCTTACCAGGGGCTAACTATGGCTACACCTTC	CASSLPGANYGYTF
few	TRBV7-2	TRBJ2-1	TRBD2	TGTGCCAGCAGCGTTAGCGGGAGCTCCTACAATGAGCAGTTCTTC	CASSVSGSSYNEQFF
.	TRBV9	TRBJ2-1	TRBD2	TGTGCCAGCAGCCCCCGACTAGCGGGGGGTACCCACAATGAGCAGTTCTTC	CASSPRLAGGTHNEQFF